Below are 8 T cell receptor beta chains sequenced from a single sample in a study of Graves' ophthalmopathy and Graves' hyperthyroidism. The TCR beta CDR3 regions underwent amplification from RNA transcripts. The first round was an RT-PCR with HTBI primers, and the second round was a multiplex PCR. MiXCR was run by TCRdb on the multiplex PCR reads, yielding one entry per CDR3 protein. Of some 1.1 million distinct CDR3 sequences listed, 35% to 40% were seen once; the top ten hold 8.5% to 14%. The sequenced sample was peripheral blood or thyroid tissue (not recorded which). These receptors all stem from an adult man with Graves' hyperthyroidism.

This clonotype has at least ten counts. The V gene is TRBV10-3, the J gene TRBJ1-2, with a tentative D call TRBD1 (6 bases). CDR1 is ENHRY and CDR2 is SYGVKD in the germline V gene. The CDR3 length is 11 residues. The ends were cut back, 6 bases at V and 8 bases at J, with 10 bases in the middle. CDR3: CAISLGQGYTF. In DNA, the CDR3 is TGTGCCATCAGCTTAGGACAGGGCTACACCTTC.

This clonotype appeared a few times. The chain recombines TRBV7-3 with TRBJ1-6; TRBD1 might be the D (6 bases). Trimming stripped 4 bases from V and 11 bases from J, with 18 bases between. CDR3 length equals 15 residues. The germline V gene encodes CDR1 SGHTA and CDR2 FQGTGA. CDR3 amino acids: CASSSPQGQLAPLHF. DNA of the CDR3: TGTGCCAGCAGCTCCCCACAGGGCCAGCTGGCACCCCTCCACTTT.

V usage is TRBV6-6 and J usage is TRBJ2-7, with TRBD2 matching over 11 bases. This CDR3 contains 15 residues. Losses at the gene ends were 2 bases for V and 3 bases for J; bases not matched to a gene: 3. The germline gives CDR1 MNHNY, CDR2 SVGAGI (reference sequence). The CDR3: CASSYGTSGNYEQYF. The CDR3, as DNA: TGTGCCAGCAGTTACGGGACTAGCGGAAACTACGAGCAGTACTTC.

The chain couples TRBV24-1 to TRBJ2-5, with 7 bases fitting TRBD1. V gave up 11 bases and J gave up 3 bases; unmatched junction bases: 11. CDR3 size: 14 residues. From germline, CDR1 is KGHDR and CDR2 SFDVKD. CDR3 nucleotide sequence: TGTGCCAGCTCAACCCAGACAGGGAAAGAGACCCAGTACTTC. It codes for CASSTQTGKETQYF.

The rearrangement uses TRBV20-1 and TRBJ2-2; the match to TRBD1 covers 11 bases. The ends lost 3 bases at V and 6 bases at J; junction bases unmatched: 0. Germline CDR1 DFQATT, CDR2 SNEGSKA (reference sequence). The CDR3 consists of 13 residues. The CDR3 sequence: CSARGQGAGELFF. CDR3 sequence (DNA): TGCAGTGCTAGGGGACAGGGGGCCGGGGAGCTGTTTTTT.

This clonotype turned up a few times. The chain has TRBV7-9 and TRBJ1-2; D uncertain. Germline V gene lookup returns CDR1 SEHNR and CDR2 FQNEAQ (reference sequence). This CDR3 has 15 amino acids. Trimming removed 5 bases from V and 8 bases from J, with 21 bases in between. The CDR3 nucleotides read TGTGCCAGCAGCGCCGGGCCATTGTCCCGCCACGGCTACACCTTC. This codes for CASSAGPLSRHGYTF. Complete variable domain (other parts from reference TRBV7-9 and TRBJ1-2): DTGVSQNPRHKITKRGQNVTFRCDPISEHNRLYWYRQTLGQGPEFLTYFQNEAQLEKSRLLSDRFSAERPKGSFSTLEIQRTEQGDSAMYLCASSAGPLSRHGYTFGSGTRLTVV.

Details on this clonotype: A read error may account for a junction end that differs from germline. The chain uses TRBV7-2 and TRBJ1-4; D is uncertain. Per germline, CDR1 SGHTA and CDR2 FQGNSA. The CDR3 contains 15 residues. For the CDR3, the DNA is TGTGCCAGCGGCCAAGATCTATCCCCTAATGAAAAACTGCTTTTT. Its translation: CASGQDLSPNEKLLF.

This clonotype was detected a few times. The rearrangement links TRBV4-1 to TRBJ1-1; 7 nucleotides match TRBD1. The germline CDR1 and CDR2 sequences are MGHRA and YSYEKL. J lost 0 bases, V lost 4 bases, and 11 bases had no gene match. There are 17 residues in the CDR3. The CDR3 region is CASSRFGDSPMNTEAFF. The CDR3, as DNA: TGCGCCAGCAGCCGCTTCGGGGACAGCCCGATGAACACTGAAGCTTTCTTT.